This is a list of T cell receptor beta chains from one sample in a study of T cell repertoires in cytomegalovirus infection. Antigens for these TCRs are unknown. TCRdb fed the reads into MiXCR, producing one record per CDR3 protein. The sample contains 20,000 to 25,000 distinct CDR3 sequences, 42% of which appear only once. Sequencing was performed on CD8+ T cells from cultured PBMCs, taken from culture after CMV antigen stimulation. Receptors originate from a human donor in good health (CMV status not recorded). Some clones in this sample may be carry-over from other donors' samples. CDR3s include the opening cysteine and the closing phenylalanine or tryptophan. A D gene is named only where the DNA matches it firmly. The size entry is marked missing in some rows and otherwise reads once, few, many or a size class.

D | size | J | V | CDR3 | DNA
TRBD1 | - | TRBJ2-1 | TRBV24-1 | CATSDAGTGGVFYNEQFF | TGTGCCACCAGTGATGCCGGGACAGGGGGCGTCTTCTACAATGAGCAGTTCTTC
- | few | TRBJ2-3 | TRBV7-8 | CASRRWDGTTDTQYF | TGTGCCAGCAGGCGATGGGACGGCACCACAGATACGCAGTATTTT
- | few | TRBJ2-2 | TRBV6-2/TRBV6-3 | CASSYVASTGELFF | TGTGCCAGCAGTTATGTAGCTTCGACCGGGGAGCTGTTTTTT
TRBD1 | - | TRBJ2-7 | TRBV7-9 | CASSSAQGGYEQYF | TGTGCCAGCAGCTCAGCACAGGGGGGTTACGAGCAGTACTTC
- | - | TRBJ1-6 | TRBV7-2 | CASSFSGAGDSPLHF | TGTGCCAGCAGCTTTTCCGGGGCCGGAGATTCACCCCTCCACTTT
TRBD2 | few | TRBJ2-4 | TRBV7-9 | CASSSNTNMAGVKNIQYF | TGTGCCAGCAGCTCCAACACCAATATGGCGGGGGTCAAAAACATTCAGTACTTC
TRBD1 | - | TRBJ1-5 | TRBV2 | CASSPGTGNSQPQHF | TGTGCCAGCAGTCCCGGGACAGGGAATTCTCAGCCCCAGCATTTT
- | many | TRBJ1-5 | TRBV7-2 | CASSPLGLNQPQHF | TGTGCCAGCAGCCCACTGGGCTTGAATCAGCCCCAGCATTTT
- | - | TRBJ2-1 | TRBV12-3/TRBV12-4 | CASSLGRLIDEQFF | TGTGCCAGCAGTTTAGGCAGGTTGATCGATGAGCAGTTCTTC
- | - | TRBJ2-7 | TRBV5-1 | CASTQHRVGYEQYF | TGCGCCAGCACCCAACACAGGGTTGGCTACGAGCAGTACTTC
- | few | TRBJ1-2 | TRBV2 | CASSEEGGYRDGYTF | TGTGCCAGCAGTGAAGAGGGGGGTTATAGGGATGGCTACACCTTC
TRBD2 | - | TRBJ2-3 | TRBV20-1 | CSAREGGSWDTQYF | TGCAGTGCTAGAGAGGGCGGGAGCTGGGATACGCAGTATTTT
- | many | TRBJ2-3 | TRBV7-8 | CASSPFGQGTDTQYF | TGTGCCAGCAGCCCCTTTGGGCAGGGGACAGATACGCAGTATTTT
TRBD1 | - | TRBJ1-2 | TRBV7-1 | CASSSPGTEIGYGYTF | TGTGCCAGCAGCTCCCCTGGGACAGAGATTGGGTATGGCTACACCTTC
- | many | TRBJ2-3 | TRBV7-2 | CASSLVGPTDTQYF | TGTGCCAGCAGCTTAGTGGGGCCCACAGATACGCAGTATTTT
- | - | TRBJ2-2 | TRBV18 | CASSPFGTLPGELFF | TGTGCCAGCTCACCGTTCGGGACCCTCCCCGGGGAGCTGTTTTTT
- | - | TRBJ2-7 | TRBV12-3/TRBV12-4 | CASSLRLGNEQYF | TGTGCCAGCAGTTTGAGGCTAGGGAACGAGCAGTACTTC
TRBD1 | - | TRBJ2-7 | TRBV7-2 | CASSLEQTGQGRLSYEQYF | TGTGCCAGCAGCTTAGAGCAAACGGGACAGGGTCGCCTCTCCTACGAGCAGTACTTC
- | - | TRBJ1-5 | TRBV7-9 | CASSHSGIQGSLLGQPQHF | TGTGCCAGCAGCCACAGCGGGATACAGGGCTCCCTTTTGGGGCAGCCCCAGCATTTT
- | - | TRBJ2-3 | TRBV7-2 | CASSFRGDTQYF | TGTGCCAGCAGCTTCAGGGGAGATACGCAGTATTTT
- | - | TRBJ2-7 | TRBV28 | CASSFGGLSYEQYF | TGTGCCAGCAGTTTCGGTGGGTTATCCTACGAGCAGTACTTC
- | - | TRBJ2-1 | TRBV5-1 | CASSLGSVGEQFF | TGCGCCAGCAGCTTAGGGTCGGTTGGTGAGCAGTTCTTC
- | - | TRBJ2-2 | TRBV30 | CAWSVALGETGELFF | TGTGCCTGGAGTGTCGCCCTAGGGGAAACCGGGGAGCTGTTTTTT
- | - | TRBJ2-5 | TRBV7-6 | CASSLGIGIDQETQYF | TGTGCCAGCAGCTTAGGAATAGGGATAGATCAAGAGACCCAGTACTTC
- | - | TRBJ2-3 | TRBV11-2 | CASSFIQLREPLSTDTQYF | TGTGCCAGCAGCTTCATACAACTTCGGGAGCCACTTAGCACAGATACGCAGTATTTT
TRBD1 | - | TRBJ1-6 | TRBV5-6 | CASSPRDSNSPLHF | TGTGCCAGCAGCCCGAGGGACAGTAATTCACCCCTCCACTTT
- | many | TRBJ2-5 | TRBV4-1 | CASSQDYRGQYF | TGCGCCAGCAGCCAAGATTACCGAGGCCAGTACTTC
TRBD2 | - | TRBJ2-1 | TRBV12-3/TRBV12-4 | CASTSGLAGGILYNEQFF | TGTGCCAGCACCTCAGGGCTAGCGGGGGGGATACTATACAATGAGCAGTTCTTC
TRBD1 | - | TRBJ1-5 | TRBV6-8 | CASSLATGGNQPQHF | TGTGCCAGCAGCCTTGCTACAGGGGGCAATCAGCCCCAGCATTTT
TRBD1 | - | TRBJ1-2 | TRBV9 | CASSVRDRDYGYTF | TGTGCCAGCAGCGTAAGGGACAGAGATTATGGCTACACCTTC
TRBD2 | many | TRBJ2-2 | TRBV11-3 | CASRRGPSGGNTGELFF | TGTGCCAGCAGGCGAGGCCCTAGCGGGGGTAACACCGGGGAGCTGTTTTTT
- | - | TRBJ2-1 | TRBV20-1 | CSARDLGQFSYNEQFF | TGCAGTGCTAGAGATCTTGGGCAGTTCTCCTACAATGAGCAGTTCTTC
- | - | TRBJ2-1 | TRBV7-6 | CASSSTPGTGVVGEQFF | TGTGCCAGCAGCTCGACGCCCGGGACTGGCGTCGTCGGTGAGCAGTTCTTC
TRBD1 | - | TRBJ1-4 | TRBV6-5 | CASSIRQGATNEKLFF | TGTGCCAGCAGCATAAGACAGGGAGCAACTAATGAAAAACTGTTTTTT
- | - | TRBJ1-5 | TRBV5-6 | CASSLTLTEGNQPQHF | TGTGCCAGCAGTTTGACTTTAACGGAGGGCAATCAGCCCCAGCATTTT
- | - | TRBJ2-1 | TRBV11-2 | CASSYGLTVINEQFF | TGTGCCAGCAGTTACGGACTGACCGTTATTAATGAGCAGTTCTTC
- | few | TRBJ1-2 | TRBV12-3/TRBV12-4 | CASSLGGRSYGYTF | TGTGCCAGCAGTTTAGGTGGGCGCAGCTATGGCTACACCTTC
- | few | TRBJ2-7 | TRBV4-1 | CASSQDRADGVTYEQYF | TGCGCCAGCAGCCAAGATAGAGCGGACGGAGTTACCTACGAGCAGTACTTC
- | once | TRBJ1-3 | TRBV7-2 | CASSLAKPSGNTIYF | TGTGCCAGCAGCTTAGCCAAGCCCTCTGGAAACACCATATATTTT
- | - | TRBJ1-5 | TRBV12-3/TRBV12-4 | CASSLEGGRNQPQHF | TGTGCCAGCAGTTTAGAGGGGGGACGCAATCAGCCCCAGCATTTT
- | - | TRBJ2-2 | TRBV9 | CASSTRQAPNTGELFF | TGTGCCAGCAGCACCCGACAGGCTCCGAACACCGGGGAGCTGTTTTTT
- | few | TRBJ2-2 | TRBV7-9 | CASSSMTGFNTGELFF | TGTGCCAGCAGCTCGATGACAGGCTTTAACACCGGGGAGCTGTTTTTT
- | - | TRBJ2-2 | TRBV4-1 | CASSQDRVGTGELFF | TGCGCCAGCAGCCAAGATCGGGTGGGGACCGGGGAGCTGTTTTTT
- | - | TRBJ2-3 | TRBV7-3 | CASSLDSFGTDTQYF | TGTGCCAGCAGCCTTGACTCTTTCGGCACAGATACGCAGTATTTT
- | many | TRBJ2-7 | TRBV19 | CASSIRGPYEQYF | TGTGCCAGTAGTATTCGCGGTCCCTACGAGCAGTACTTC
- | - | TRBJ2-1 | TRBV4-2 | CASSQYRAQGSYNEQFF | TGTGCCAGCAGCCAGTACAGGGCGCAGGGGTCCTACAATGAGCAGTTCTTC
- | - | TRBJ2-6 | TRBV7-8 | CASSSMGTFSSGTNVLTF | TGTGCCAGCAGCTCCATGGGGACCTTTAGCTCTGGGACCAACGTCCTGACTTTC
TRBD1 | - | TRBJ1-1 | TRBV19 | CASSIGQGLMNTEAFF | TGTGCCAGTAGTATTGGACAGGGTCTCATGAACACTGAAGCTTTCTTT
- | few | TRBJ1-1 | TRBV7-6 | CASSFLTEANTEAFF | TGTGCCAGCAGCTTCTTGACAGAAGCGAACACTGAAGCTTTCTTT
- | - | TRBJ2-5 | TRBV14 | CASSQDIPGTLNQETQYF | TGTGCCAGCAGCCAAGACATACCCGGGACTCTAAATCAAGAGACCCAGTACTTC
TRBD2 | many | TRBJ2-3 | TRBV7-3 | CASSLSFSGGGDTQYF | TGTGCCAGCAGCTTAAGCTTTAGCGGGGGAGGAGATACGCAGTATTTT
TRBD1 | few | TRBJ2-7 | TRBV4-1 | CASRLDPGQGGEQYF | TGCGCCAGCAGACTGGATCCGGGACAGGGTGGCGAGCAGTACTTC
- | once | TRBJ1-2 | TRBV19 | CASRVPGDDYGYTF | TGTGCCAGTAGAGTTCCAGGGGATGACTATGGCTACACCTTC
TRBD1 | - | TRBJ1-6 | TRBV20-1 | CSAEDRSSYNSPLHF | TGCAGTGCTGAGGACAGGAGCTCCTATAATTCACCCCTCCACTTT
- | few | TRBJ1-5 | TRBV19 | CASREQEQPQHF | TGTGCCAGTAGGGAACAGGAACAGCCCCAGCATTTT